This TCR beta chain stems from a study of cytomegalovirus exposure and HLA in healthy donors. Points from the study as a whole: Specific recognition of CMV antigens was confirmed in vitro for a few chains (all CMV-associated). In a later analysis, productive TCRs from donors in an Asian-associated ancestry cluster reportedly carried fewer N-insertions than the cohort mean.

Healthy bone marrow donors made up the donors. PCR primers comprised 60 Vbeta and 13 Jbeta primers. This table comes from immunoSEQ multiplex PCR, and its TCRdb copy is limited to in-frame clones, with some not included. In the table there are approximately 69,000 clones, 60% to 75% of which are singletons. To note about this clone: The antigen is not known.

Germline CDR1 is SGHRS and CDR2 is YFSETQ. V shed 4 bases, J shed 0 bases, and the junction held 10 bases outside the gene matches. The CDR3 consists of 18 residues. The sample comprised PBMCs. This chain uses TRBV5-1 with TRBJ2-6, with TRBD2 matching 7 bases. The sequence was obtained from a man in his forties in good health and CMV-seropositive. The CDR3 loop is CASSMGGIRASGANVLTF. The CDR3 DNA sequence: TGCGCCAGCAGCATGGGAGGGATAAGGGCCTCTGGGGCCAACGTCCTGACTTTC. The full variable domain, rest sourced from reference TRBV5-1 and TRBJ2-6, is KAGVTQTPRYLIKTRGQQVTLSCSPISGHRSVSWYQQTPGQGLQFLFEYFSETQRNKGNFPGRFSGRQFSNSRSEMNVSTLELGDSALYLCASSMGGIRASGANVLTFGAGSRLTVL.